This passage covers 9 T cell receptor beta chains from one sample sequenced in a study of T cells in women clearing cervical HPV infection (dated by TCRdb to the late 2010s). Libraries came from the immunoSEQ multiplex PCR assay. What TCRdb holds here is the immuneACCESS table cut down to in-frame rearrangements. Part of the clones is not present; checked against another copy, under half of the missing clones reflect an unresolved V gene, and the others are unexplained. The table for this sample lists tens of thousands of clones. More than 8.5% of the sample lies in the top ten. The sample taken for sequencing was blood buffy coat. The receptors derive from a woman aged 18-70 years with a cervical HPV16 infection that either progressed to CIN3+ or cleared (not recorded which).

With regard to this clone: The CDR3 end lies 3 residues beyond the end of the read and is filled in from the germline J gene. The genes are TRBV7-9 and TRBJ1-2, with no clear D. CDR1 is SEHNR and CDR2 is FQNEAQ in the germline V gene (reference sequence). There are 13 residues in the CDR3. Trimming cost V 5 bases and J 7 bases, with 14 bases left between them. CDR3 loop: CASSTTVRVGYTF. The sequenced CDR3 bases are TGTGCCAGCAGCACCACCGTACGGGTTGGC.

The CDR3 bases that were read are TGTGCCAGCAGTCCTGTGTGGACAGGGGGCTACAATGAG. Translation gives CASSPVWTGGYNE. The full CDR3 reads CASSPVWTGGYNEQFF. The rearrangement joins TRBV3-1 (or the pseudogene TRBV3-2) to TRBJ2-1, with TRBD1 identical over 10 bases. The CDR3 is cut off 3 residues early in the read; its end comes from the germline J gene. The germline gives CDR1 LGHDT, CDR2 YNNKEL (reference sequence). The V segment lost 6 bases and the J segment 3 bases; nucleotides outside the gene matches: 8. CDR3 length: 16 amino acids.

About this clone: The observed sequence ends 3 residues before the CDR3 terminus, with the missing tail filled in from the germline J gene. J is TRBJ2-3 and V is TRBV20-1; TRBD1 aligns across 11 bases. V shed 6 bases and J 3 bases; nucleotides not matched to a gene: 2. Germline V gene data show CDR1 as DFQATT and CDR2 as SNEGSKA (reference sequence). The CDR3 is made up of 13 amino acids. CDR3 amino acids: CSAGTGGTDTQYF. Incomplete CDR3 DNA: TGCAGTGCCGGGACAGGGGGTACAGATACG.

About this clone: The CDR3 goes on 3 residues after the read ends, and that part is filled in from the germline J gene. This chain uses TRBV5-5 with TRBJ2-7; D gene uncertain. The CDR3 has 13 residues. Trimming pared 2 bases from V and 2 bases from J, leaving 8 bases between. Germline CDR1 and CDR2: SGHKS and YYEKEE (reference sequence). CDR3 DNA, as far as it was read: TGTGCCAGCAGCTTAGCCATAACCTACGAG. This gives the protein CASSLAITYE. The CDR3 as a whole reads CASSLAITYEQYF.

Note on this clone: The CDR3 extends 3 residues past the end of the read, so its final part is completed from the germline J gene. The V and J genes are TRBV11-2 and TRBJ1-2; 10 nucleotides align to TRBD1. V dropped 5 bases and J dropped 2; count of bases not matched to a gene: 5. The CDR3 totals 15 residues. CDR1 and CDR2 from the germline V gene are SGHAT and FQNNGV. CDR3 bases read: TGTGCCAGCAGCGCGACAGGGGGCCTAAACTATGGC. This sequence encodes CASSATGGLNYG. The whole CDR3 region reads CASSATGGLNYGYTF.

In regard to this clone: The CDR3 end falls 3 residues outside the read, so it is completed with the germline J gene. This chain links TRBV18 with TRBJ1-5, with TRBD1 matching 7 bases. The CDR3 length is 15 residues. The germline CDR1 and CDR2 sequences are KGHSH and LQKENI. Trimming cost V 0 bases and J 4 bases; bases outside gene matches: 3. The CDR3 reads CASSPPSTGNQPQHF. The CDR3 bases that were read are TGTGCCAGCTCACCACCCTCGACAGGGAATCAGCCC. Combining the CDR3 with reference TRBV18 and TRBJ1-5 gives the whole variable domain NAGVMQNPRHLVRRRGQEARLRCSPMKGHSHVYWYRQLPEEGLKFMVYLQKENIIDESGMPKERFSAEFPKEGPSILRIQQVVRGDSAAYFCASSPPSTGNQPQHFGDGTRLSIL.

CDR3 bases read: TGTGCCAGCAGCTTATCCCTAGCGTTCTACGAG. This codes for CASSLSLAFYE. The full CDR3 sequence reads CASSLSLAFYEQYF. J is TRBJ2-7 and V is TRBV11-2; D perhaps matches TRBD2 (6 bases). The read is 3 residues too short to cover the CDR3 end, so that end is filled in from the germline J gene. The CDR3 covers 14 residues. In germline, CDR1 is SGHAT, CDR2 FQNNGV. Trimming took off 2 bases at V and 3 bases at J, with 11 bases between the two ends.

CDR3: CASSQPIAGAYNEQFF. CDR3 DNA (partial): TGCGCCAGCAGCCAACCCATAGCGGGAGCCTACAATGAG. The chain combines TRBV4-1 with TRBJ2-1; TRBD2 agrees at 9 bases. The CDR3 goes on 3 residues after the read ends, and that part is filled in from the germline J gene. Germline-derived CDR1 and CDR2 are MGHRA and YSYEKL. This CDR3 has 16 residues. V shed 2 bases and J 2 bases; nucleotides not matched to a gene: 4.

In regard to this clone: The DNA ends 3 residues before the CDR3 does, and the rest of the CDR3 is filled in from the germline J gene. J is TRBJ2-7 and V is TRBV7-2; 11 bases are shared with TRBD2. Germline V gene data show CDR1 as SGHTA and CDR2 as FQGNSA. This CDR3 region has 15 residues. J was trimmed by 6 bases and V by 5 bases; bases with no gene match: 9. The CDR3 spells CASSGVIGTSGEQYF. The CDR3 bases that were read are TGTGCCAGCAGCGGGGTCATAGGGACTAGCGGCGAG.